This T cell receptor (beta chain) was obtained from a study of blood T cell repertoires in COVID-19. Study-wide background: The samples span acute and convalescent COVID-19 from the United States, Italy and Spain. Sample material is recorded as cDNA or gDNA derived from T cells, B-cell-depleted T cells, or PBMCs.

Under the authors' procedure: The assay estimated nucleated cells by amplifying reference gene primers. The assay was immunoSEQ multiplex PCR, and TCRdb's table has in-frame clones only and misses some. V and J calls and clone size are given by that table; D and trimming were obtained from the DNA. The sample consists of roughly 90,000 clones, approximately 88% of them appearing once. Per the germline V gene, CDR1 is SGDLS and CDR2 is YYNGEE. The CDR3 runs to 13 residues. Trimming cost V 2 bases and J 1 base, with 6 bases left between them. This clone has only one observation. The specimen was peripheral blood. This chain uses TRBV9 with TRBJ1-1; D is ambiguous. This sequence was found in an elderly woman with active or convalescent COVID-19. The CDR3 loop reads CASSVDTNTEAFF. The CDR3 DNA sequence: TGTGCCAGCAGCGTCGACACGAACACTGAAGCTTTCTTT.